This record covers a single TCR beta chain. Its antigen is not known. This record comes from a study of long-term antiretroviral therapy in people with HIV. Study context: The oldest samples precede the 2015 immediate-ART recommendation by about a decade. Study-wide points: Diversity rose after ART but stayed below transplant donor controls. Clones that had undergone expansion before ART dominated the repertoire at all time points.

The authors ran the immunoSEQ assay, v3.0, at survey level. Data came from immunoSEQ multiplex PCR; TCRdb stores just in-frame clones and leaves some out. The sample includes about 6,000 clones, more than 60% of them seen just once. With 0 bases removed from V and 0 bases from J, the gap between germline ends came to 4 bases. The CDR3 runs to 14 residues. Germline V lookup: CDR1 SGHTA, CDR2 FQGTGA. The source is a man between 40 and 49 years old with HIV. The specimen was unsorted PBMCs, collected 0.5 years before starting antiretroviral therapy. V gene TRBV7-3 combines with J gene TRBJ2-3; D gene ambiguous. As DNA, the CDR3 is TGTGCCAGCAGCTTAACCGCTAGCACAGATACGCAGTATTTT. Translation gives CASSLTASTDTQYF. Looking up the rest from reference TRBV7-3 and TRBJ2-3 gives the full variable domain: GAGVSQTPSNKVTEKGKYVELRCDPISGHTALYWYRQSLGQGPEFLIYFQGTGAADDSGLPNDRFFAVRPEGSVSTLKIQRTERGDSAVYLCASSLTASTDTQYFGPGTRLTVL.